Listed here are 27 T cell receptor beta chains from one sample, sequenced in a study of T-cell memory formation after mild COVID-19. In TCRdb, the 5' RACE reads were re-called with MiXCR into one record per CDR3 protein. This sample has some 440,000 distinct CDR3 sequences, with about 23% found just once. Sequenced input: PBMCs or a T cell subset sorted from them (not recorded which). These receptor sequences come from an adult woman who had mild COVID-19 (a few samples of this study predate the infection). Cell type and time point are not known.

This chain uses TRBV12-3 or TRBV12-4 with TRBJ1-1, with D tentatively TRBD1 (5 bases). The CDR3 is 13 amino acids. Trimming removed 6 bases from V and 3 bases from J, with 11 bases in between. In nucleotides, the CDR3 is TGTGCCAGCAGCCGAGGGGAGTACACTGAAGCTTTCTTT. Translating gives CASSRGEYTEAFF.

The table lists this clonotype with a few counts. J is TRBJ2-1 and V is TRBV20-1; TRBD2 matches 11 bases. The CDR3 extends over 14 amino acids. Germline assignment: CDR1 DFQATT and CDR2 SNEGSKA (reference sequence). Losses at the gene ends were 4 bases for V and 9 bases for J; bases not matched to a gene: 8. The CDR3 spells CSANDSGGAGEQFF. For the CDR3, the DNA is TGCAGTGCTAACGATAGCGGGGGGGCTGGTGAGCAGTTCTTC.

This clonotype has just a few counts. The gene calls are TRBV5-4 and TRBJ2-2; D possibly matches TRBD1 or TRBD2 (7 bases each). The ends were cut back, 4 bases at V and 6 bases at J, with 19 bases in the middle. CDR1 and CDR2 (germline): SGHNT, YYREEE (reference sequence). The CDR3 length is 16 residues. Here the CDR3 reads CASSRRQGGKSGELFF. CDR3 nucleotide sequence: TGTGCCAGCAGCCGGAGACAGGGAGGGAAGTCCGGGGAGCTGTTTTTT.

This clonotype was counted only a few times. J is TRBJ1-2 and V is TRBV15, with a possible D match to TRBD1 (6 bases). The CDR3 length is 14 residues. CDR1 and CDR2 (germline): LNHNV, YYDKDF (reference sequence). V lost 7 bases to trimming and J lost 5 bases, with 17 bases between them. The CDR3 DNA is TGTGCCACCACCCCGCGGGTAACAGGGTATGGCTACACCTTC. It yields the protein CATTPRVTGYGYTF.

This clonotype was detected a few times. CDR3 nucleotide sequence: TGTGCCAGCAGCCCGACAGGGGGCGCGGTTTACCCCTCCTACGAGCAGTACTTC. The encoded protein is CASSPTGGAVYPSYEQYF. The chain uses TRBV5-6 and TRBJ2-7; TRBD1 aligns across 10 bases. Per the germline V gene, CDR1 is SGHDT and CDR2 is YYEEEE. The V gene end was trimmed by 4 bases and the J gene end by 0 bases; junction bases not matched to a gene: 13. There are 18 residues in the CDR3.

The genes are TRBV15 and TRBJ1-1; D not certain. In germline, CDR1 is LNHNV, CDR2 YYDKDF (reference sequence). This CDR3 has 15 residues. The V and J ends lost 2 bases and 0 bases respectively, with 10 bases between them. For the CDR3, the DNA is TGTGCCACCAGCAGAACGACAACGATGAACACTGAAGCTTTCTTT. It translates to CATSRTTTMNTEAFF. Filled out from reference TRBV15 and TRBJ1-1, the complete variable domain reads DAMVIQNPRYQVTQFGKPVTLSCSQTLNHNVMYWYQQKSSQAPKLLFHYYDKDFNNEADTPDNFQSRRPNTSFCFLDIRSPGLGDTAMYLCATSRTTTMNTEAFFGQGTRLTVV.

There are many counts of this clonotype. The CDR3 DNA follows: TGTGCCACGTCGGGACAGGGCAATCAGCCCCAGCATTTT. Protein: CATSGQGNQPQHF. The rearrangement links TRBV24-1 to TRBJ1-5; 8 bases line up with TRBD1. The CDR3 is made up of 13 amino acids. J lost 2 bases, V lost 10 bases, and 3 bases had no gene match. Germline CDR1 and CDR2: KGHDR and SFDVKD.

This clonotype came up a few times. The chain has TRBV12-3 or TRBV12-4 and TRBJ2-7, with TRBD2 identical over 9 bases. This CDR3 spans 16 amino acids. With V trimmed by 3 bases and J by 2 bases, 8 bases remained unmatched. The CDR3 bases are TGTGCCAGCAGTTTCCGGACCGCGGGGGGGCCCTACGAGCAGTACTTC. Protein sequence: CASSFRTAGGPYEQYF.

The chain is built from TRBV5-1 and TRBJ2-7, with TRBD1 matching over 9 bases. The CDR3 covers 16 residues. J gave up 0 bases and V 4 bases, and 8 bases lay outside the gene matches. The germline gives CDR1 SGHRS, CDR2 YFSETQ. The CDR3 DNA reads TGCGCCAGCAGCCCGGGGACAGGGAGAAGCTCCTACGAGCAGTACTTC. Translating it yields CASSPGTGRSSYEQYF.

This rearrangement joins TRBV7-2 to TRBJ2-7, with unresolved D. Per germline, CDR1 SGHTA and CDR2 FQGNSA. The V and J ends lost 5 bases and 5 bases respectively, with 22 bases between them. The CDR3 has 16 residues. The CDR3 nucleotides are TGTGCCAGCAGCCAAGATGAGGCTACGTCCCCCCACGAGCAGTACTTC. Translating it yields CASSQDEATSPHEQYF.

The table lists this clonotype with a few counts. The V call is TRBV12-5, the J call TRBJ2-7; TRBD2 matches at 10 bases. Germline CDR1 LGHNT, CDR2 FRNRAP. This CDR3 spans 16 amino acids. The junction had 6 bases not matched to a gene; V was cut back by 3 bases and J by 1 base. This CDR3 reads CASGFPPGLASYEQYF. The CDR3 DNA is TGTGCTAGTGGTTTTCCCCCGGGACTAGCGTCCTACGAGCAGTACTTC.

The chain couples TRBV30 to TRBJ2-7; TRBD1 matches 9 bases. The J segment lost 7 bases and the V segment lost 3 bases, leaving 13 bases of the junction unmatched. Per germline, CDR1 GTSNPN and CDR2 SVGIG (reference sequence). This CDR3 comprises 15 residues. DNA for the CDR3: TGTGCCTGGAGGAGTTTCCGGGACAGGGTATGGGAGCAGTACTTC. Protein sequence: CAWRSFRDRVWEQYF.

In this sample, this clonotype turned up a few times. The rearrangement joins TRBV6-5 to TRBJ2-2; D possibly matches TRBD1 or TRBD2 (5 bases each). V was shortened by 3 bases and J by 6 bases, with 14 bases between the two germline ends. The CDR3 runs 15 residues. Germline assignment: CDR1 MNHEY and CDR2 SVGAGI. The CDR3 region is CASSYTQGPAGELFF. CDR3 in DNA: TGTGCCAGCAGTTATACCCAGGGACCGGCCGGGGAGCTGTTTTTT.

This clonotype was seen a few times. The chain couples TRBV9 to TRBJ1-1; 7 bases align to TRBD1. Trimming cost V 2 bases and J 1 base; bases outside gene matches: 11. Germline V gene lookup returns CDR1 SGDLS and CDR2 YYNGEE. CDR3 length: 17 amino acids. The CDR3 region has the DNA TGTGCCAGCAGCGTCGTCCAGGGGGGGTCCAGGAACACTGAAGCTTTCTTT. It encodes CASSVVQGGSRNTEAFF.

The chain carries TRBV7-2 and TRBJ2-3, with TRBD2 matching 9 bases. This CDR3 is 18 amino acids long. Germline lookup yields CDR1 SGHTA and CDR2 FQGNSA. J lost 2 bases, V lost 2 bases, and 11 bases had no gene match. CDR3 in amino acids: CASSLMRPSGTYTDTQYF. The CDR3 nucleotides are TGTGCCAGCAGCTTAATGAGGCCTAGCGGGACGTACACAGATACGCAGTATTTT.

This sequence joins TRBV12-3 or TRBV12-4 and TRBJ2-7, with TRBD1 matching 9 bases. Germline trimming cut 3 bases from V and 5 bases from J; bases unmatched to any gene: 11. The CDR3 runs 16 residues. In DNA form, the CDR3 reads TGTGCCAGCAGTTTCTTGGTGTGGACAGGGGCTCACGAGCAGTACTTC. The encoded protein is CASSFLVWTGAHEQYF.

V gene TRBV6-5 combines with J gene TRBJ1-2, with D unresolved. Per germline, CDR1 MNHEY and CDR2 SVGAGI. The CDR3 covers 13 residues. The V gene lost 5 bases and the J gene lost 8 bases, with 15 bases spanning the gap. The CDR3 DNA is TGTGCCAGCAGTACGACCCGCTCAGAGGGCTACACCTTC. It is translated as CASSTTRSEGYTF.

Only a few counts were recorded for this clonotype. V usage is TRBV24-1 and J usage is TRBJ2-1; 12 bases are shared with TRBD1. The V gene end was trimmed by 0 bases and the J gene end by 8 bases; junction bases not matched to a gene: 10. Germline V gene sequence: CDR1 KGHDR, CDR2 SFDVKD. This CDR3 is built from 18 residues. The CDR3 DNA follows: TGTGCCACCAGTGATTTGCGGACCGGGACAGGGGGCCTTGATGAGCAGTTCTTC. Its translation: CATSDLRTGTGGLDEQFF.

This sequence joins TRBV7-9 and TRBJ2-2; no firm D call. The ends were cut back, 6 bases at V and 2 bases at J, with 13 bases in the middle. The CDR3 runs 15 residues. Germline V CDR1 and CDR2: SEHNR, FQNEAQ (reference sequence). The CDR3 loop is CASRPGPSNTGELFF. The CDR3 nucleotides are TGTGCCAGCAGGCCCGGACCATCCAACACCGGGGAGCTGTTTTTT.

The CDR3 DNA sequence: TGTGCCAGCAGCTTAGTGAGGGGGGGGAAGAACACTGAAGCTTTCTTT. Translation: CASSLVRGGKNTEAFF. V and J are TRBV7-9 and TRBJ1-1; tentative D call: TRBD1 (6 bases). This CDR3 is 16 amino acids long. Germline V gene sequence: CDR1 SEHNR, CDR2 FQNEAQ (reference sequence). V lost 1 base, J lost 1 base, and 13 bases lay in between.

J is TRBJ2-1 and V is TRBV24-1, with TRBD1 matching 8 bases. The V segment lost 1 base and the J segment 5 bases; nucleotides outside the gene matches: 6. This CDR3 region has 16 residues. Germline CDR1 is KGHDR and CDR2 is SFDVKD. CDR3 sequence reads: CATSDLGQGADNEQFF. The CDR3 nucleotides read TGTGCCACCAGTGATTTAGGCCAGGGGGCGGACAATGAGCAGTTCTTC.

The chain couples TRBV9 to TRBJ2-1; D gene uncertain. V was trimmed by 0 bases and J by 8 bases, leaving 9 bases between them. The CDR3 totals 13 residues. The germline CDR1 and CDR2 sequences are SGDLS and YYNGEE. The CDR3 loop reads CASSVVQTDEQFF. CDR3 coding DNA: TGTGCCAGCAGCGTAGTTCAGACGGATGAGCAGTTCTTC.

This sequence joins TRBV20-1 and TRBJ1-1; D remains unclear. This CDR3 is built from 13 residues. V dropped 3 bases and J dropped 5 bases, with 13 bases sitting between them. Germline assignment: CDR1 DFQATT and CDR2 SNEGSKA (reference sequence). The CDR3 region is CSASPGMRTEAFF. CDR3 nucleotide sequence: TGCAGTGCTAGCCCGGGGATGCGAACTGAAGCTTTCTTT.

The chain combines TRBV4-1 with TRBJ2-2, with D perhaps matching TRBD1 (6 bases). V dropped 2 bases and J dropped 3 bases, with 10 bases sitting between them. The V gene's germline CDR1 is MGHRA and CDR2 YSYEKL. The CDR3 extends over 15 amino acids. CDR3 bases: TGCGCCAGCAGCCAATCAACAGGGCACACCGGGGAGCTGTTTTTT. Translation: CASSQSTGHTGELFF.

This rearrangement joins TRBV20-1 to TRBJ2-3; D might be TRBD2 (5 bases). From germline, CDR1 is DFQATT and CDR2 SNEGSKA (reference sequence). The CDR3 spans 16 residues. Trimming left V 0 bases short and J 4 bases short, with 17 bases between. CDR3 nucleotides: TGCAGTGCTAGAGATCTGAAAGACTATAGCGCAGATACGCAGTATTTT. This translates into CSARDLKDYSADTQYF.

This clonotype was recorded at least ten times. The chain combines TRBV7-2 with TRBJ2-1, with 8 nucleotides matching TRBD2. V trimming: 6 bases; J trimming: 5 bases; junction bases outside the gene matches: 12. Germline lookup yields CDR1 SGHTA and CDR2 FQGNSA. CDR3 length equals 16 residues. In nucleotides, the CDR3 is TGTGCCAGCAGGAAATTTAGCGGGGCAAGGGACAATGAGCAGTTCTTC. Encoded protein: CASRKFSGARDNEQFF.

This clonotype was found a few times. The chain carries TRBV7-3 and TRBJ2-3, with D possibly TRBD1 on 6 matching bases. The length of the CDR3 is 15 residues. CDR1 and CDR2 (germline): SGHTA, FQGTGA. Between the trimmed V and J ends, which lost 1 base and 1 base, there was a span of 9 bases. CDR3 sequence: CASSLRGRRTDTQYF. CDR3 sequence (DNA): TGTGCCAGCAGCTTAAGGGGGCGTCGCACAGATACGCAGTATTTT.